This passage covers 22 T cell receptor beta chains from one sample sequenced in a study of cytomegalovirus exposure and HLA in healthy donors. 13 Jbeta primers and 60 Vbeta primers were used for the PCR. Measured with immunoSEQ multiplex PCR; TCRdb has only the in-frame clones, and not every one. This table has 130,000 to 150,000 clones, over 80% appearing once. The sample taken for sequencing was PBMCs. The receptors were sampled from a woman in her 30s in good health and CMV-seronegative.

The gene calls are TRBV30 and TRBJ1-5, with no clear D. The germline gives CDR1 GTSNPN, CDR2 SVGIG (reference sequence). V was cut by 2 bases and J by 0 bases, with 2 bases left in between. CDR3 size: 12 residues. Here the CDR3 reads CAWSYSNQPQHF. The CDR3 DNA is TGTGCCTGGAGTTATAGCAATCAGCCCCAGCATTTT.

The chain joins TRBV19 to TRBJ2-2; tentatively, D is TRBD1 (5 bases). Trimming shortened V by 6 bases and J by 4 bases, and 15 bases separated the two germline ends. This CDR3 contains 15 residues. CDR1 is LNHDA, CDR2 SQIVND, per germline (reference sequence). The CDR3 reads CASSLGDPPTGELFF. In nucleotides, the CDR3 is TGTGCCAGTAGCCTAGGGGATCCCCCCACCGGGGAGCTGTTTTTT.

The V and J genes are TRBV6-6 and TRBJ1-1; no definite D call. V lost 5 bases and J 2 bases, leaving 9 bases between the germline ends. Looked up from germline, CDR1 is MNHNY and CDR2 is SVGAGI (reference sequence). The CDR3 is 13 amino acids. CDR3 sequence (DNA): TGTGCCAGCAGTCGTATTTATAACACTGAAGCTTTCTTT. This encodes CASSRIYNTEAFF.

In this sample, this clone turned up a few times. This chain connects TRBV4-3 to TRBJ1-2, with D tentatively TRBD1 (6 bases). The CDR3 loop spans 14 amino acids. Per germline, CDR1 LGHNA and CDR2 YSLEER. The ends were cut back, 1 base at V and 5 bases at J, with 11 bases in the middle. This CDR3 is CASSQGTVLYGYTF. CDR3 bases: TGCGCCAGCAGCCAAGGGACAGTTCTTTATGGCTACACCTTC.

This chain uses TRBV5-6 with TRBJ2-5; 14 nucleotides agree with TRBD2. CDR3 length equals 17 residues. The V segment lost 0 bases and the J segment 6 bases; nucleotides outside the gene matches: 7. Germline V gene lookup returns CDR1 SGHDT and CDR2 YYEEEE. The CDR3 bases are TGTGCCAGCAGCTTGGAAACCGGGACTAGCGGGAGTAAGACCCAGTACTTC. It is translated as CASSLETGTSGSKTQYF.

The gene calls are TRBV5-1 and TRBJ2-7, with TRBD1 identical over 8 bases. With 0 bases clipped from V and 0 bases from J, the junction kept 8 bases outside the gene matches. The CDR3 runs to 17 residues. Germline V CDR1 and CDR2: SGHRS, YFSETQ. The CDR3 DNA is TGCGCCAGCAGCTTGGGAGACAGGGGAGGACACTCCTACGAGCAGTACTTC. It specifies CASSLGDRGGHSYEQYF.

The V call is TRBV5-5, the J call TRBJ2-5, with D possibly TRBD2 on 6 matching bases. The CDR3 loop spans 13 amino acids. Germline loops: CDR1 SGHKS, CDR2 YYEKEE (reference sequence). V was cut by 4 bases and J by 1 base, with 8 bases left in between. CDR3 region: CASSGGSQETQYF. In DNA form, the CDR3 reads TGTGCCAGCAGCGGGGGGTCCCAAGAGACCCAGTACTTC.

This clone was picked up a small number of times. This sequence joins TRBV5-1 and TRBJ2-7; 7 bases agree with TRBD2. The CDR3 has 14 residues. Losses at the gene ends were 2 bases for V and 2 bases for J; bases not matched to a gene: 4. Germline lookup yields CDR1 SGHRS and CDR2 YFSETQ. The DNA of the CDR3 is TGCGCCAGCAGCTTCGGGACTATTGCCTACGAGCAGTACTTC. It codes for CASSFGTIAYEQYF.

The chain joins TRBV29-1 to TRBJ1-1; weak D call: TRBD1 (5 bases). Trimming pared 4 bases from V and 3 bases from J, leaving 15 bases between. This CDR3 comprises 14 residues. Germline CDR1 is SQVTM and CDR2 is ANQGSEA. CDR3 sequence reads: CSVARAGGDTEAFF. The CDR3 nucleotides read TGCAGCGTTGCCAGGGCGGGGGGGGACACTGAAGCTTTCTTT.

The V call is TRBV11-2, the J call TRBJ1-2; D remains ambiguous. CDR3 length equals 12 residues. Trimming cost V 5 bases and J 4 bases, with 8 bases left between them. Germline CDR1 SGHAT, CDR2 FQNNGV. The DNA for the CDR3 is TGTGCCAGCAGCGGAGGAGGCTATGGCTACACCTTC. It encodes CASSGGGYGYTF.

The chain combines TRBV4-1 with TRBJ2-5; 11 nucleotides line up with TRBD2. With 0 bases clipped from V and 6 bases from J, the junction kept 6 bases outside the gene matches. In germline, CDR1 is MGHRA, CDR2 YSYEKL. The CDR3 spans 16 residues. The CDR3 DNA reads as TGCGCCAGCAGCCAAGATATAGCGGGAGGGAGGAAGACCCAGTACTTC. This encodes CASSQDIAGGRKTQYF.

The V call is TRBV4-1, the J call TRBJ2-4; D call uncertain. Between the trimmed V and J ends, which lost 1 base and 8 bases, there was a span of 12 bases. The CDR3 has 14 residues. Germline CDR1 MGHRA, CDR2 YSYEKL. The CDR3 region is CASSQVIVVDIQYF. The DNA of the CDR3 is TGCGCCAGCAGCCAAGTAATTGTTGTAGACATTCAGTACTTC.

This chain links TRBV7-6 with TRBJ1-4, with D perhaps TRBD1 (5 bases). The ends were cut back, 4 bases at V and 5 bases at J, with 14 bases in the middle. The V gene's germline CDR1 is SGHVS and CDR2 FNYEAQ. CDR3 size: 15 residues. Here the CDR3 DNA reads TGTGCCAGCAGCTCTAGGGGCACAGAGAATGAAAAACTGTTTTTT. This sequence encodes CASSSRGTENEKLFF.

The table lists this clone with a count of one. J is TRBJ1-2 and V is TRBV14, with 10 bases identical to TRBD1. The junction had 9 bases not matched to a gene; V was cut back by 4 bases and J by 10 bases. The CDR3 is 14 amino acids. The germline V gene has CDR1 SGHDN and CDR2 FVKESK. Here the CDR3 reads CASSPLGQGDVYTF. The CDR3 DNA is TGTGCCAGCAGCCCACTCGGACAGGGGGATGTCTACACCTTC.

The chain carries TRBV10-3 and TRBJ1-1, with 10 bases fitting TRBD1. The V and J ends lost 8 bases and 4 bases, in that order; junction bases with no gene match: 7. The germline V gene has CDR1 ENHRY and CDR2 SYGVKD. The CDR3 contains 14 residues. The CDR3 reads CAIGRQGAGTEAFF. The CDR3 DNA reads as TGTGCCATCGGTAGACAGGGGGCGGGCACTGAAGCTTTCTTT.

In regard to this clone: Other nucleotide sequences from this sample produce the same CDR3. The chain couples TRBV30 to TRBJ1-5; tentatively, D is TRBD1 (6 bases). Germline lookup yields CDR1 GTSNPN and CDR2 SVGIG (reference sequence). CDR3 length: 13 residues. Trimming took off 1 base at V and 2 bases at J, with 6 bases between the two ends. DNA for the CDR3: TGTGCCTGGAGTGGACAGGGCAATCAGCCCCAGCATTTT. Translated: CAWSGQGNQPQHF.

The V call is TRBV15, the J call TRBJ2-6; no clear D. Trimming cost V 0 bases and J 4 bases, with 13 bases left between them. This CDR3 has 17 amino acids. Germline-derived CDR1 and CDR2 are LNHNV and YYDKDF (reference sequence). DNA of the CDR3: TGTGCCACCAGCAGAGATCTTCGGAGAATCGGGGCCAACGTCCTGACTTTC. As protein: CATSRDLRRIGANVLTF.

The CDR3 region is CASSRGQGGGYTF. The DNA for the CDR3 is TGTGCCAGCAGTCGGGGACAGGGAGGCGGCTACACCTTC. The chain employs TRBV2 and TRBJ1-2, with TRBD1 matching 9 bases. The length of the CDR3 is 13 residues. Germline trimming cut 5 bases from V and 8 bases from J; bases unmatched to any gene: 6. Germline values: CDR1 SNHLY, CDR2 FYNNEI.

The chain carries TRBV2 and TRBJ2-3; tentatively, D is TRBD1 (6 bases). Trimming shortened V by 4 bases and J by 1 base, and 9 bases separated the two germline ends. In germline, CDR1 is SNHLY, CDR2 FYNNEI. The CDR3 runs to 14 residues. For the CDR3, the DNA is TGTGCCAGCAGTGGAGGGGGAGGCACAGATACGCAGTATTTT. It translates to CASSGGGGTDTQYF.

The chain links TRBV19 to TRBJ1-1, with 10 bases aligning to TRBD1. J lost 4 bases, V lost 5 bases, and 4 bases had no gene match. CDR1 is LNHDA, CDR2 SQIVND, per germline (reference sequence). The CDR3 is 14 amino acids. CDR3 in DNA: TGTGCCAGTAGTTTCGGGACAGGGGTCACTGAAGCTTTCTTT. This sequence encodes CASSFGTGVTEAFF.

The chain links TRBV7-8 to TRBJ2-1; 12 positions agree with TRBD2. Trimming removed 8 bases from V and 0 bases from J; junction bases left unmatched: 5. Germline V gene data show CDR1 as SGHVS and CDR2 as FQNEAQ. CDR3 size: 16 residues. CDR3 sequence reads: CASGGLAGSSYNEQFF. In nucleotides, the CDR3 is TGTGCCAGCGGCGGACTAGCGGGAAGCTCCTACAATGAGCAGTTCTTC.

The V gene is TRBV6-1, the J gene TRBJ2-1, with 13 nucleotides matching TRBD2. Germline lookup yields CDR1 MNHNS and CDR2 SASEGT. Trimming at V came to 1 base and at J to 4 bases, leaving 7 bases not matched to a gene. This CDR3 has 18 residues. The CDR3, as DNA: TGTGCCAGCAGTGAAGATCCCCCGGGACTAGCGGGATACAATGAGCAGTTCTTC. Translated: CASSEDPPGLAGYNEQFF.